This T cell receptor beta chain was found in a study of cytomegalovirus exposure and HLA in healthy donors. Study overall: Researchers found that about 84% of a few hundred genotyped donors fell within the Caucasian-associated ancestry cluster.

Trimming removed 6 bases from V and 4 bases from J; junction bases left unmatched: 3. The germline V gene encodes CDR1 MNHEY and CDR2 SVGAGI. CDR3 size: 13 residues. Nominal health characterized the donors when sampled, though unrecorded immune exposures were likely. The PCR used 60 Vbeta and 13 Jbeta primers. Data came from immunoSEQ multiplex PCR; TCRdb stores just in-frame clones and leaves some out. The data show 150,000 or so clones, 70% to 80% seen once. As to this clone: As yet, its antigen is unknown.

General study results and limits: 164 TCR beta chains were listed as cytomegalovirus-associated. An Asian-associated ancestry cluster reportedly showed fewer N-insertions than the approximately 670-donor mean in a later analysis.

The sequence was obtained from a man aged 25 to 40 in good health and CMV-seronegative. The chain couples TRBV6-5 to TRBJ1-1; 9 positions match TRBD1. The sequencing input was PBMCs. The CDR3 loop reads CASSDRGTTEAFF. For the CDR3, the DNA is TGTGCCAGCAGCGACAGGGGGACCACTGAAGCTTTCTTT.